The 24 T cell receptor beta chains below all came from one sample that was sequenced in a study of T cell responses to AZD1222 COVID-19 vaccine. Produced via immunoSEQ multiplex PCR; TCRdb's table is partial and in-frame only. The table lists 100,000 to 150,000 clones, more than 70% of them singletons. The source was peripheral blood, collected 28 days after the second AZD1222 dose. These receptor sequences come from an adult who received the AZD1222 COVID-19 vaccine.

The rearrangement links TRBV3-1 (or the pseudogene TRBV3-2) to TRBJ2-7; the D gene is possibly TRBD1 (6 bases). The CDR3 spans 12 residues. V lost 5 bases, J lost 6 bases, and 11 bases lay in between. Germline loops: CDR1 LGHDT, CDR2 YNNKEL (reference sequence). The CDR3 nucleotides read TGTGCCAGCAGCGACCGGGACACCGAGCAGTACTTC. Translation: CASSDRDTEQYF.

This clone was seen more than once but under ten times. The chain has TRBV29-1 and TRBJ1-2, with D maybe TRBD1 (5 bases). This CDR3 is built from 12 residues. Looked up from germline, CDR1 is SQVTM and CDR2 is ANQGSEA. The CDR3 is CRASGGGYGYTF. In nucleotides, the CDR3 is TGCAGGGCCTCGGGGGGAGGCTATGGCTACACCTTC.

The rearrangement uses TRBV5-1 and TRBJ1-5; D is uncertain. V lost 4 bases and J 2 bases, leaving 13 bases between the germline ends. The CDR3 sequence is 15 residues long. From germline, CDR1 is SGHRS and CDR2 YFSETQ. CDR3 DNA: TGCGCCAGCAGCGCTGAGGCTAATGGCAATCAGCCCCAGCATTTT. This codes for CASSAEANGNQPQHF.

The rearrangement joins TRBV7-2 to TRBJ2-1, with D perhaps TRBD2 (5 bases). Per the germline V gene, CDR1 is SGHTA and CDR2 is FQGNSA. The V and J ends lost 5 bases and 4 bases respectively, with 27 bases between them. The CDR3 has 19 amino acids. The CDR3 loop reads CASSTRTGSLLKEYNEQFF. For the CDR3, the DNA is TGTGCCAGCAGCACTAGAACTGGGAGCCTGCTTAAAGAATACAATGAGCAGTTCTTC.

For this clone: Other DNA sequences in this specimen translate into the identical CDR3. The genes are TRBV7-2 and TRBJ1-5, with TRBD1 matching over 8 bases. Germline V gene data show CDR1 as SGHTA and CDR2 as FQGNSA. This CDR3 has 15 amino acids. The J segment lost 1 base and the V segment lost 4 bases, leaving 3 bases of the junction unmatched. The CDR3 DNA reads as TGTGCCAGCAGCTCAGGGGGCGCAAGCAATCAGCCCCAGCATTTT. Its protein product is CASSSGGASNQPQHF.

The chain is built from TRBV18 and TRBJ1-1; perhaps TRBD1 as D (5 bases). The germline V gene encodes CDR1 KGHSH and CDR2 LQKENI. V was shortened by 2 bases and J by 8 bases, with 12 bases between the two germline ends. The CDR3 is made up of 13 amino acids. CDR3 sequence: CASSPDQQAEAFF. In DNA, the CDR3 is TGTGCCAGCTCACCAGACCAACAGGCGGAAGCTTTCTTT. The complete variable domain, with remaining parts taken from reference TRBV18 and TRBJ1-1, reads NAGVMQNPRHLVRRRGQEARLRCSPMKGHSHVYWYRQLPEEGLKFMVYLQKENIIDESGMPKERFSAEFPKEGPSILRIQQVVRGDSAAYFCASSPDQQAEAFFGQGTRLTVV.

V usage is TRBV6-5 and J usage is TRBJ1-3, with TRBD1 as a possible D gene (5 bases). Between the trimmed V and J ends, which lost 8 bases and 4 bases, there was a span of 15 bases. Germline lookup yields CDR1 MNHEY and CDR2 SVGAGI. CDR3 length equals 14 residues. This CDR3 reads CASESGAGGNTIYF. The CDR3 nucleotides read TGTGCCAGCGAAAGTGGGGCGGGCGGAAACACCATATATTTT.

In its sample, this clone was seen once. V usage is TRBV6-4 and J usage is TRBJ2-3, with TRBD2 matching 15 bases. Germline CDR1 MRHNA, CDR2 SNTAGT. The CDR3 covers 15 residues. Germline trimming cut 7 bases from V and 3 bases from J; bases unmatched to any gene: 2. The CDR3 region is CASTGTSGGTDTQYF. The CDR3 bases are TGTGCCAGCACTGGGACTAGCGGGGGGACAGATACGCAGTATTTT.

The DNA for the CDR3 is TGTGCCAGCAACTCCCCGGGACTCGCACACACCGGGGAGCTGTTTTTT. It encodes CASNSPGLAHTGELFF. V and J are TRBV28 and TRBJ2-2; weak D call: TRBD2 (6 bases). Germline CDR1 and CDR2: MDHEN and SYDVKM. Trimming took off 7 bases at V and 3 bases at J, with 18 bases between the two ends. The length of the CDR3 is 16 residues.

This chain links TRBV27 with TRBJ1-6; D unclear. The CDR3 consists of 16 residues. Germline loops: CDR1 MNHEY, CDR2 SMNVEV (reference sequence). V dropped 5 bases and J dropped 5 bases, with 16 bases sitting between them. Here the CDR3 DNA reads TGTGCCAGCAGTAAAAGCCGAAGGGTCGATAATTCACCCCTCCACTTT. Translating gives CASSKSRRVDNSPLHF.

V is TRBV28 and J is TRBJ2-7; D is perhaps TRBD1 (5 bases). Trimming removed 6 bases from V and 4 bases from J, with 13 bases in between. Looked up from germline, CDR1 is MDHEN and CDR2 is SYDVKM. CDR3 size: 13 residues. CDR3 nucleotides: TGTGCCAGCAGCGGCAGGGTCGGGTACGAGCAGTACTTC. Translating gives CASSGRVGYEQYF.

This clone was seen more than once but under ten times. The CDR3 loop reads CASSEAGMNTEAFF. CDR3 nucleotides: TGTGCCAGCAGTGAAGCGGGCATGAACACTGAAGCTTTCTTT. This chain connects TRBV6-1 to TRBJ1-1; no clear D gene. This CDR3 spans 14 amino acids. Trimming removed 0 bases at V and 0 bases at J, with 5 bases between. Per germline, CDR1 MNHNS and CDR2 SASEGT.

The V gene is TRBV29-1, the J gene TRBJ2-4; TRBD1 matches 8 bases. V lost 2 bases, J lost 7 bases, and 10 bases stayed unmatched. The CDR3 consists of 15 residues. Germline V CDR1 and CDR2: SQVTM, ANQGSEA. CDR3 protein: CSVEISPGGLNIQYF. The CDR3 DNA reads TGCAGCGTTGAAATTTCTCCAGGGGGCTTGAACATTCAGTACTTC. The full variable domain, with the rest looked up from reference TRBV29-1 and TRBJ2-4, is SAVISQKPSRDICQRGTSLTIQCQVDSQVTMMFWYRQQPGQSLTLIATANQGSEATYESGFVIDKFPISRPNLTFSTLTVSNMSPEDSSIYLCSVEISPGGLNIQYFGAGTRLSVL.

The chain uses TRBV5-1 and TRBJ1-1, with D possibly being TRBD1 (5 bases). Germline loops: CDR1 SGHRS, CDR2 YFSETQ. The CDR3 has 13 amino acids. V was pared by 4 bases and J by 7 bases, with 14 bases between. The CDR3 DNA reads as TGCGCCAGCAGCACATTTCTAGGGGTTGAAGCTTTCTTT. Translation gives CASSTFLGVEAFF.

The chain recombines TRBV11-2 with TRBJ1-3, with D tentatively TRBD1 (5 bases). Trimming took off 5 bases at V and 0 bases at J, with 8 bases between the two ends. The CDR3 has 14 amino acids. From germline, CDR1 is SGHAT and CDR2 FQNNGV. CDR3 residues: CASSIRDSGNTIYF. As DNA, the CDR3 is TGTGCCAGCAGCATCAGGGACTCTGGAAACACCATATATTTT.

The chain is built from TRBV4-1 and TRBJ2-2, with 12 bases lining up with TRBD2. With V trimmed by 11 bases and J by 9 bases, 16 bases remained unmatched. The CDR3 is 16 amino acids. Germline values: CDR1 MGHRA, CDR2 YSYEKL. In DNA form, the CDR3 reads TGCGCCCGCGACCCAGAGCGGACTAGCGGGGTATGGGAGCTGTTTTTT. Its translation is CARDPERTSGVWELFF.

This clone was seen more than once but under ten times. V gene TRBV4-3 combines with J gene TRBJ1-2; TRBD1 is a possible D gene (5 bases). V lost 0 bases and J lost 3, with 11 bases in between. The germline V gene has CDR1 LGHNA and CDR2 YSLEER. The length of the CDR3 is 15 residues. CDR3 nucleotide sequence: TGCGCCAGCAGCCAAGAAGAGGGGAATCACTATGGCTACACCTTC. Protein: CASSQEEGNHYGYTF.

There are many counts of this clone. The chain links TRBV6-5 to TRBJ2-7; D is uncertain. Trimming left V 0 bases short and J 2 bases short, with 8 bases between. This CDR3 contains 14 residues. Looked up from germline, CDR1 is MNHEY and CDR2 is SVGAGI. The CDR3 protein is CASSYSRRPYEQYF. The CDR3 bases are TGTGCCAGCAGTTACTCAAGACGTCCCTACGAGCAGTACTTC.

The chain has TRBV4-1 and TRBJ1-4; 11 bases align to TRBD1. With V trimmed by 8 bases and J by 7 bases, 6 bases remained unmatched. Germline V gives CDR1 MGHRA, CDR2 YSYEKL. The CDR3 is 14 residues long. This chain's CDR3 is CASSDRGQGEKLFF. In DNA form, the CDR3 reads TGCGCCAGCTCGGACAGGGGGCAGGGTGAAAAACTGTTTTTT.

The CDR3 DNA follows: TGTGCCAGCAGTCCGCAGGGGGATACGCAGTATTTT. Protein: CASSPQGDTQYF. This chain links TRBV12-3 or TRBV12-4 with TRBJ2-3, with D tentatively TRBD1 (6 bases). CDR3 size: 12 residues. V was clipped by 5 bases and J by 6 bases, with 9 bases between them.

The chain employs TRBV9 and TRBJ1-1; 7 bases agree with TRBD1. Germline CDR1 and CDR2: SGDLS and YYNGEE. Unmatched junction bases numbered 10, after V lost 3 bases and J lost 2 bases. The CDR3 is 16 amino acids. This CDR3 is CASSAPGGGLNTEAFF. In nucleotides, the CDR3 is TGTGCCAGCAGCGCCCCAGGGGGGGGCCTAAACACTGAAGCTTTCTTT. The whole variable domain, filled in from reference TRBV9 and TRBJ1-1, reads DSGVTQTPKHLITATGQRVTLRCSPRSGDLSVYWYQQSLDQGLQFLIQYYNGEERAKGNILERFSAQQFPDLHSELNLSSLELGDSALYFCASSAPGGGLNTEAFFGQGTRLTVV.

The J gene is TRBJ2-1, the V gene TRBV6-5, with no clear D. V lost 4 bases, J lost 4 bases, and 8 bases lay in between. The CDR3 sequence is 13 residues long. Germline CDR1 and CDR2: MNHEY and SVGAGI. This CDR3 reads CASSSGVYNEQFF. As DNA, the CDR3 is TGTGCCAGCAGTTCGGGCGTTTACAATGAGCAGTTCTTC.

The gene calls are TRBV7-9 and TRBJ2-5; D uncertain. CDR1 is SEHNR and CDR2 is FQNEAQ in the germline V gene (reference sequence). Trimming stripped 5 bases from V and 4 bases from J, with 11 bases between. This CDR3 region has 13 residues. The CDR3 nucleotides are TGTGCCAGCAGCGCAAGGGTCCCAGAGACCCAGTACTTC. This encodes CASSARVPETQYF.

This chain uses TRBV6-1 with TRBJ2-1; TRBD1 matches at 12 bases. Per the germline V gene, CDR1 is MNHNS and CDR2 is SASEGT. Germline trimming cut 3 bases from V and 4 bases from J; bases unmatched to any gene: 1. The CDR3 spans 15 residues. The CDR3 sequence: CASSEGQGAYNEQFF. CDR3 sequence (DNA): TGTGCCAGCAGTGAGGGACAGGGGGCTTACAATGAGCAGTTCTTC.